This T cell receptor (beta chain) was sequenced in a study of cytomegalovirus exposure and HLA in healthy donors. About the research overall: Earlier results showed roughly 120 million unique TCR beta sequences derived from approximately 170 million T cells.

Both 60 Vbeta primers and 13 Jbeta primers went into the PCR. Sequenced by immunoSEQ multiplex PCR; TCRdb stores in-frame clones only, minus some. This table has more than 65,000 clones, roughly 78% appearing once. The germline CDR1 and CDR2 sequences are MDHEN and SYDVKM. V was clipped by 6 bases and J by 0 bases, with 12 bases between them. The CDR3 runs 14 residues. The TCR originated in a man aged 18 to 29 in good health and CMV-seronegative. The rearrangement joins TRBV28 to TRBJ2-7, with D maybe TRBD2 (5 bases). Sequencing used PBMCs. The CDR3 DNA sequence: TGTGCCAGCAGCCTGCCCGGGAACTCCTACGAGCAGTACTTC. It yields the protein CASSLPGNSYEQYF.